Described below is a single T cell receptor (beta chain) sequence and its context. Here immunoSEQ multiplex PCR was the method, and the copy in TCRdb shows in-frame clones only, minus some. The sample carries hundreds of thousands of clones, roughly nine tenths recorded once. The data are from a study of blood T cell repertoires in COVID-19. The CDR3 contains 15 residues. The germline V gene has CDR1 LNHNV and CDR2 YYDKDF (reference sequence). With 0 bases removed from V and 7 bases from J, the gap between germline ends came to 13 bases. Sequenced material: peripheral blood. The V and J genes are TRBV15 and TRBJ1-5; a possible D gene is TRBD1 (6 bases). The origin of this receptor is a man aged 18 to 29 with active or convalescent COVID-19. CDR3 sequence reads: CATSRDRTVTQPQHF. In DNA, the CDR3 is TGTGCCACCAGCAGAGATCGGACAGTAACCCAGCCCCAGCATTTT.